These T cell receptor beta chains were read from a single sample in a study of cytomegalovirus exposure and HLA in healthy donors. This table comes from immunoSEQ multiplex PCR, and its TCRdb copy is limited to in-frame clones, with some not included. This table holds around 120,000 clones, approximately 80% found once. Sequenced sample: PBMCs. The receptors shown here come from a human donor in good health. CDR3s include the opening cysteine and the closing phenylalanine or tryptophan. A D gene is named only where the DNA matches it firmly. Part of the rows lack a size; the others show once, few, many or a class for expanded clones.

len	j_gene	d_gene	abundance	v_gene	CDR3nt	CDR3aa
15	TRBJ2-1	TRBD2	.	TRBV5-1	TGCGCCAGCAGCCCAACTAGCGGGAGTTACAATGAGCAGTTCTTC	CASSPTSGSYNEQFF
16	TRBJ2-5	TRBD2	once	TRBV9	TGTGCCAGCAGCGTTGAGGGTAGCGGGAGACAAGAGACCCAGTACTTC	CASSVEGSGRQETQYF
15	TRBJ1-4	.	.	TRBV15	TGTGCCACCAGCAGATACAGCGGGTTGGGTGAAAAACTGTTTTTT	CATSRYSGLGEKLFF
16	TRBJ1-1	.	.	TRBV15	TGCGCCACCAGCACCTTTAGAGTGAGGGGGGGGACTGAAGCTTTCTTT	CATSTFRVRGGTEAFF
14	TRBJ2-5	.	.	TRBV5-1	TGCGCCAGCAGCTTGGCGGGTCAGGGAGAGACCCAGTACTTC	CASSLAGQGETQYF
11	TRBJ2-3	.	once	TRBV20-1	TGCAGTGCCGAGTTCACAGATACGCAGTATTTT	CSAEFTDTQYF
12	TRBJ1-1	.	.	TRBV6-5	TGTGCCAGCAACGCCAGGGGCACTGAAGCTTTCTTT	CASNARGTEAFF
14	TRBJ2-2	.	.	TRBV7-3	TGTGCCAGCAGCTTACTCGAGGACACCGGGGAGCTGTTTTTT	CASSLLEDTGELFF
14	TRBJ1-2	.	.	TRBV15	TGTGCCACCAGCGGTGGAGGGGATGAGTATGGCTACACCTTC	CATSGGGDEYGYTF
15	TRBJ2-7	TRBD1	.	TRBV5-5	TGTGCCAGCAGCTTGGCACCGGGACAGTGGATGGAGCAGTACTTC	CASSLAPGQWMEQYF
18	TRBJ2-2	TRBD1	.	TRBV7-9	TGTGCCAGCAGCTTATCCGGGACAGGGGCCTATGAGGTCGGGGAGCTGTTTTTT	CASSLSGTGAYEVGELFF
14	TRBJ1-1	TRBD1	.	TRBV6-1	TGTGCCAGCAGTACAGGGGGCACCCTCCCTACGGCTTTCTTT	CASSTGGTLPTAFF
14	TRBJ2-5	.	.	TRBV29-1	TGCAGCGTTGAAGATCTGGCGACAGAAGAGACCCAGTACTTC	CSVEDLATEETQYF
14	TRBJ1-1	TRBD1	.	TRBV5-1	TGCGCCAGCAGCATGGGACAGGTGAACACTGAAGCTTTCTTT	CASSMGQVNTEAFF
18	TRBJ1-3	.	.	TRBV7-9	TGTTCCAGCAGCTTCCACTTGACAGGCGAAAACTCTGGAAACACCATATATTTT	CSSSFHLTGENSGNTIYF
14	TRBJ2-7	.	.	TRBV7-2	TGTGCCAGCAGCTATGGGCCGAGCTCCTACGAGCAGTACTTC	CASSYGPSSYEQYF
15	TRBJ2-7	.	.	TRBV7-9	TGTGCCAGCAGCTTAGAGGACGGGGGAGCCTACGAGCAGTACTTC	CASSLEDGGAYEQYF
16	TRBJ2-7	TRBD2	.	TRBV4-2	TGTGCCAGCAGCCAAGATAGGACTAGCGGGATCCACGAGCAGTACTTC	CASSQDRTSGIHEQYF
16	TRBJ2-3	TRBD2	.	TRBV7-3	TGTTCCAGCAGCTTAAGGGTGGCTAGCGGTCCAGATACGCAGTATTTT	CSSSLRVASGPDTQYF
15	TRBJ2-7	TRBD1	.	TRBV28	TGTGCCAGCAGTTTCCCCACAGGGGGCTCCTACGAGCAGTACTTC	CASSFPTGGSYEQYF
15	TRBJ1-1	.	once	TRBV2	TGTGCCAGCAGTGATGTGGGGAGCCAGCACACTGAAGCTTTCTTT	CASSDVGSQHTEAFF
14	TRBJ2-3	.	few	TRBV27	TGTGCCAGCAGTCTCCGACAGATCCCAGATACGCAGTATTTT	CASSLRQIPDTQYF
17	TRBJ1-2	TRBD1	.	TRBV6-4	TGTGCCAGCAGCATTGTCGAAAATCCGACAGGGGGGTATGGCTACACCTTC	CASSIVENPTGGYGYTF
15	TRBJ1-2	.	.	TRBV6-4	TGTGCCAGCAGTGACTCCAGGCGATTTAACTATGGCTACACCTTC	CASSDSRRFNYGYTF
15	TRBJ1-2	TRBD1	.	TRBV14	TGTGCCAGCAGCTTCTTGACAGGGGGCAGCGATGGCTACACCTTC	CASSFLTGGSDGYTF
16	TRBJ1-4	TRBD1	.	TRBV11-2	TGTGCCAGCAGCCCCGGACAGGGGGCTCTTAATGAAAAACTGTTTTTT	CASSPGQGALNEKLFF
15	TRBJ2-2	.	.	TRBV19	TGTGCCAGTAGTATAGGTGGGGGCGGCGCCGGGGAGCTGTTTTTT	CASSIGGGGAGELFF
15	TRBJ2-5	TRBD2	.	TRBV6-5	TGTGCCAGCAGGACTAGCCTTGGGTACCAAGAGACCCAGTACTTC	CASRTSLGYQETQYF
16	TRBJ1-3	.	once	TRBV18	TGTGCCAGCTCACCTAACCAGGGCGAGTCTGGAAACACCATATATTTT	CASSPNQGESGNTIYF
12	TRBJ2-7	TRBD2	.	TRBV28	TGTGCCAGCAGTCTAGCGGGAGAAGGGCAGTACTTC	CASSLAGEGQYF
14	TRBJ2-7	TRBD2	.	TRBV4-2	TGTGCCAGCAGCTCTAGCGGGAATACTCGGGTTGAGTACTTC	CASSSSGNTRVEYF
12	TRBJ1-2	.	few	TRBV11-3	TGTGCCAGCAGCTCGACCCAGCGTGGCTACACCTTC	CASSSTQRGYTF
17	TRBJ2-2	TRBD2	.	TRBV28	TGTGCCAGCAGTTTATCGCGCGGGAGGGCCGTATGGGGGGAGCTGTTTTTT	CASSLSRGRAVWGELFF
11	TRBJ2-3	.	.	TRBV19	TGTGCCAGTAGTATACTTGATACGCAGTATTTT	CASSILDTQYF
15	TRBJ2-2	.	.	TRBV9	TGTGCCAGCAGCGTAGTGCTAGCTGACACCGGGGAGCTGTTTTTT	CASSVVLADTGELFF
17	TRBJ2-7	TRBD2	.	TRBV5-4	TGTGCCAGCAGCTCGCGAGTTGGACTAGCGGTCTTTTACGAGCAGTACTTC	CASSSRVGLAVFYEQYF
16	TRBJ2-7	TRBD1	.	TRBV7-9	TGTTCCAGCAGCCTAACCTCCGGGACAGGCTCCTACGAGCAGTACTTC	CSSSLTSGTGSYEQYF
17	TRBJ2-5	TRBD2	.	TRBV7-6	TGTGCCAGCAGCTTAGGAAGTTCGGCGGGAGTGAGTGAGACCCAGTACTTC	CASSLGSSAGVSETQYF
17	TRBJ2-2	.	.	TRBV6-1	TGTGCCAGCAGTGCCGAGAGAGGGGGAGAGAACACCGGGGAGCTGTTTTTT	CASSAERGGENTGELFF
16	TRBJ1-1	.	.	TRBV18	TGTGCCAGCTCACTCACTAATCCACTGATGAACACTGAAGCTTTCTTT	CASSLTNPLMNTEAFF
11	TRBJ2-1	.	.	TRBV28	TGTGCCAGCAGTATAGTAGCCCGGCAGTTCTTC	CASSIVARQFF
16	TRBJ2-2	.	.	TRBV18	TGTGCCAGCTCACGATATTCAGATACAGGGACCGGGGAGCTGTTTTTT	CASSRYSDTGTGELFF
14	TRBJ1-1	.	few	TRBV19	TGTGCCAGTAGTCCGGTCGGGATGAACACTGAAGCTTTCTTT	CASSPVGMNTEAFF
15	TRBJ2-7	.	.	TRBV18	TGTGCCAGCTCGGGCAACAGGGTCCACTACGGCGAGCAGTACTTC	CASSGNRVHYGEQYF
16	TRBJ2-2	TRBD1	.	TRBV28	TGTGCCAGCAGTTCCTCGGACAGGCTGCTGAGGGGGGAGCTGTTTTTT	CASSSSDRLLRGELFF
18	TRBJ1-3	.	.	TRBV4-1	TGCGCCAGCAGCCGGCAGCACGTAGGGGCGACGGAAGGAAACACCATATATTTT	CASSRQHVGATEGNTIYF
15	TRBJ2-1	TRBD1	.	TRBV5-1	TGCGCCAGCAGCGTCCACAGGGGGCGAGAGTTTGAGCAGTTCTTC	CASSVHRGREFEQFF
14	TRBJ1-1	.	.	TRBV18	TGTGCCAGCTCATCGGGGACAATGAACACTGAAGCTTTCTTT	CASSSGTMNTEAFF
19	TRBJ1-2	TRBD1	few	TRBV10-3	TGTGCCATCAGTGATAGCGTAGGACAGGGGCTCCCCTCTAACTATGGCTACACCTTC	CAISDSVGQGLPSNYGYTF
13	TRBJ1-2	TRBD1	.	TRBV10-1	TGCGCCAGCAGTGGACAGGGAAGGGATGGCTACACCTTC	CASSGQGRDGYTF
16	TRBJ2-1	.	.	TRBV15	TGTGCCACCAGCAGAGATATGGGGGGGGCGGCGAATGAGCAGTTCTTC	CATSRDMGGAANEQFF
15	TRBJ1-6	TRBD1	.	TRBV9	TGTGCCAGCAGCGTAGAGACAGGGCGTAATTCACCCCTCCACTTT	CASSVETGRNSPLHF
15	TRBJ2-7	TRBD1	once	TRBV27	TGTGCCAGCAGCCCGACCAGGGGGCCCTCCTACGAGCAGTACTTC	CASSPTRGPSYEQYF